A selection of T cell receptor beta chains follows, all from one sample in a study of cytomegalovirus exposure and HLA in healthy donors. Using immunoSEQ multiplex PCR, the repertoire was profiled, and TCRdb retains in-frame clones only, with some absent. This table has 100,000 to 150,000 clones, 76% appearing once. Specimen: PBMCs. Receptors originate from a man aged 45-60 years in good health and CMV-seronegative. Both conserved end residues are part of each CDR3. The order of the fields is CDR3 protein, J gene, V gene.

CDR3 protein: CASSYRQPTDTQYF
J gene: TRBJ2-3
V gene: TRBV6-6

CDR3 protein: CASRGSSNTGELFF
J gene: TRBJ2-2
V gene: TRBV10-1

CDR3 protein: CASSSYGDRLDEKLFF
J gene: TRBJ1-4
V gene: TRBV6-5

CDR3 protein: CASSPQGGANYGYTF
J gene: TRBJ1-2
V gene: TRBV7-9

CDR3 protein: CASSLGGMNYGYTF
J gene: TRBJ1-2
V gene: TRBV7-9

CDR3 protein: CASSLFSGETQYF
J gene: TRBJ2-5
V gene: TRBV5-1

CDR3 protein: CASSRDRGIDGYTF
J gene: TRBJ1-2
V gene: TRBV7-9

CDR3 protein: CASRLRLVDTQYF
J gene: TRBJ2-3
V gene: TRBV7-2

CDR3 protein: CASSQVIGEGGAPLHF
J gene: TRBJ1-6
V gene: TRBV4-2

CDR3 protein: CASSVGRGPNEKLFF
J gene: TRBJ1-4
V gene: TRBV9

CDR3 protein: CASSSTGGDYNEQFF
J gene: TRBJ2-1
V gene: TRBV4-1

CDR3 protein: CASSSRTRDGYTF
J gene: TRBJ1-2
V gene: TRBV7-9

CDR3 protein: CASSGGVLAGQETQYF
J gene: TRBJ2-5
V gene: TRBV7-2

CDR3 protein: CASSVAPVSGNQPQHF
J gene: TRBJ1-5
V gene: TRBV9

CDR3 protein: CASSARSGTATEAFF
J gene: TRBJ1-1
V gene: TRBV9

CDR3 protein: CASSPQTGTLTTEQYF
J gene: TRBJ2-7
V gene: TRBV19

CDR3 protein: CASVNGTGRGTGELFF
J gene: TRBJ2-2
V gene: TRBV2

CDR3 protein: CASSAHRVRGTEAFF
J gene: TRBJ1-1
V gene: TRBV5-5

CDR3 protein: CASSLGTGPRFF
J gene: TRBJ1-4
V gene: TRBV11-2

CDR3 protein: CASSSGQGFGNTIYF
J gene: TRBJ1-3
V gene: TRBV7-9

CDR3 protein: CASSLGGQGVVQYF
J gene: TRBJ2-7
V gene: TRBV7-2

CDR3 protein: CASSRRGADTQYF
J gene: TRBJ2-3
V gene: TRBV11-3

CDR3 protein: CASSSAGTPQETQYF
J gene: TRBJ2-5
V gene: TRBV5-1

CDR3 protein: CASSGLTGGDGGYTF
J gene: TRBJ1-2
V gene: TRBV6-1

CDR3 protein: CATSRLGGRSDTQYF
J gene: TRBJ2-3
V gene: TRBV15

CDR3 protein: CASSSQGDTEAFF
J gene: TRBJ1-1
V gene: TRBV7-3

CDR3 protein: CASSQERQGNTEAFF
J gene: TRBJ1-1
V gene: TRBV4-3

CDR3 protein: CASSESSGGSDDTQYF
J gene: TRBJ2-3
V gene: TRBV6-4

CDR3 protein: CASSESQVVTEAFF
J gene: TRBJ1-1
V gene: TRBV6-1

CDR3 protein: CASSEFGAPPNTEAFF
J gene: TRBJ1-1
V gene: TRBV2